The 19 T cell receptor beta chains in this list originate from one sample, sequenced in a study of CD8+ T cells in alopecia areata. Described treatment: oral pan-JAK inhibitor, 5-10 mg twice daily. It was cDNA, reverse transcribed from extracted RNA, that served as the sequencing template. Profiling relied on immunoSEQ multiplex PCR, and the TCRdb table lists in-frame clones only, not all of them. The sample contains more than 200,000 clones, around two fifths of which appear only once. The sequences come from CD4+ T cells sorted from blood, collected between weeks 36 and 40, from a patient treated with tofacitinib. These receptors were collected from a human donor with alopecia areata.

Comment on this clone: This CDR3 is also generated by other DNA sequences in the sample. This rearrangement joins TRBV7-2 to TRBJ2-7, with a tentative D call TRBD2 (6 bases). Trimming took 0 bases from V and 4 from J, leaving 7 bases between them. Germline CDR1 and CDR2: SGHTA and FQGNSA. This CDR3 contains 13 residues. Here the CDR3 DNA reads TGTGCCAGCAGCTTAGCGCGGGGTTACGAGCAGTACTTC. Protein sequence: CASSLARGYEQYF.

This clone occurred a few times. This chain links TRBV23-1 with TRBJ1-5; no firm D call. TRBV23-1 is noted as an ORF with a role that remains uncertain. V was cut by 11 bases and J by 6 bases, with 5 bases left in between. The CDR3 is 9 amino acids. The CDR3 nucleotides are TGCGCCCTTTGTCAGCCCCAGCATTTT. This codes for CALCQPQHF.

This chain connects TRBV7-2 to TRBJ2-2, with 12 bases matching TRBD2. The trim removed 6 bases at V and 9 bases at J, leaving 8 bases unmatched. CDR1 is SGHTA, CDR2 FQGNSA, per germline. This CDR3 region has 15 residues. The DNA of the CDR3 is TGTGCCAGCAGTTCGGGGGGACTAGCGGGCTGGGAGCTGTTTTTT. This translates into CASSSGGLAGWELFF.

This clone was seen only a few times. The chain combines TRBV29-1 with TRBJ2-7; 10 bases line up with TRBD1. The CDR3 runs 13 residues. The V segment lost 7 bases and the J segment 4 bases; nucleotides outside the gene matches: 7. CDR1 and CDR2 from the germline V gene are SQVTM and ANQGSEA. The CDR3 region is CSAARDRGYEQYF. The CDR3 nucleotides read TGCAGCGCCGCCCGGGACAGGGGATACGAGCAGTACTTC.

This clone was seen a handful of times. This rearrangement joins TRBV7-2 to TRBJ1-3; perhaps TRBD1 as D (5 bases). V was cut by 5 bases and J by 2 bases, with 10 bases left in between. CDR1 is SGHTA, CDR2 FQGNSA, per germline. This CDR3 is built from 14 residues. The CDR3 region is CASSPDSAGNTIYF. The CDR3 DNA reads TGTGCCAGCAGCCCCGACAGCGCTGGAAACACCATATATTTT. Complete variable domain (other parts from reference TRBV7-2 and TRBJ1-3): GAGVSQSPSNKVTEKGKDVELRCDPISGHTALYWYRQSLGQGLEFLIYFQGNSAPDKSGLPSDRFSAERTGGSVSTLTIQRTQQEDSAVYLCASSPDSAGNTIYFGEGSWLTVV.

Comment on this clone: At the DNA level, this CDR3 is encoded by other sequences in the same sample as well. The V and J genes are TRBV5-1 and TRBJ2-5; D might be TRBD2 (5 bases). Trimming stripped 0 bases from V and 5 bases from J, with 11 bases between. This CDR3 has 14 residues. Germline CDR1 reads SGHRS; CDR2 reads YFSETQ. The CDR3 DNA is TGCGCCAGCAGCTTGGGCGCCGGGGAGGAGACCCAGTACTTC. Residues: CASSLGAGEETQYF.

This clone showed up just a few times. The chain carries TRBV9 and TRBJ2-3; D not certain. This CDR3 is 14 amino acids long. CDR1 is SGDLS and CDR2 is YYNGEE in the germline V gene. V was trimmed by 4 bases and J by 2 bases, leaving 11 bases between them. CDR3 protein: CASSTRPDTDTQYF. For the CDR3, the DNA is TGTGCCAGCAGCACCCGACCGGACACAGATACGCAGTATTTT.

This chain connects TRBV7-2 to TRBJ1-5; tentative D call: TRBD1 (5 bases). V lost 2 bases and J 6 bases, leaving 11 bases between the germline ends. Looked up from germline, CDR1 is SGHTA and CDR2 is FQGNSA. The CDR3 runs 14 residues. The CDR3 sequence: CASSLNPGGQPQHF. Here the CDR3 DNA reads TGTGCCAGCAGCTTAAACCCGGGGGGTCAGCCCCAGCATTTT.

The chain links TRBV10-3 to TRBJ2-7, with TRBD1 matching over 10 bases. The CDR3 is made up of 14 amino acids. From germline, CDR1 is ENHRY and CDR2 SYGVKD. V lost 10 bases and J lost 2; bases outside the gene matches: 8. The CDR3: CATQGDRGTYEQYF. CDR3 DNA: TGTGCCACTCAAGGGGACAGGGGTACCTACGAGCAGTACTTC.

CDR3 nucleotide sequence: TGTGCCAGTACCCCGGGGGGCAGATTCAATCAGCCCCAGCATTTT. This gives the protein CASTPGGRFNQPQHF. The V call is TRBV19, the J call TRBJ1-5, with TRBD1 as a possible D gene (6 bases). The CDR3 totals 15 residues. The V and J ends lost 7 bases and 3 bases respectively, with 16 bases between them. Germline V gene lookup returns CDR1 LNHDA and CDR2 SQIVND (reference sequence).

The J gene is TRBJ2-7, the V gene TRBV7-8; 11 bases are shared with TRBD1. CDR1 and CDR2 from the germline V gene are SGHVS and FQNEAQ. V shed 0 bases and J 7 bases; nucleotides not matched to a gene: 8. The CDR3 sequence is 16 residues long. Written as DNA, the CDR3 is TGTGCCAGCAGCTTAGCGTTGGGGACAGGGGGGACGGAGCAGTACTTC. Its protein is CASSLALGTGGTEQYF. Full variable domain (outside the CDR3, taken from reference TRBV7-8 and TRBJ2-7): GAGVSQSPRYKVAKRGQDVALRCDPISGHVSLFWYQQALGQGPEFLTYFQNEAQLDKSGLPSDRFFAERPEGSVSTLKIQRTQQEDSAVYLCASSLALGTGGTEQYFGPGTRLTVT.

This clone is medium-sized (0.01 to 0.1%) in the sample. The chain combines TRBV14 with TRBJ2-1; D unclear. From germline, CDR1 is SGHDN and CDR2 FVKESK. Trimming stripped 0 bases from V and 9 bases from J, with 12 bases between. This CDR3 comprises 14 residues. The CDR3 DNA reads TGTGCCAGCAGCCAAGACCGGGTCTTCCGTGAGCAGTTCTTC. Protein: CASSQDRVFREQFF.

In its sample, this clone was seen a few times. This CDR3 is CASSSGLLKDTQYF. For the CDR3, the DNA is TGTGCCAGCTCATCGGGACTACTTAAAGATACGCAGTATTTT. The chain recombines TRBV18 with TRBJ2-3, with 7 bases identical to TRBD2. The V gene end was trimmed by 5 bases and the J gene end by 5 bases; junction bases not matched to a gene: 7. CDR1 and CDR2 (germline): KGHSH, LQKENI. The CDR3 spans 14 residues. The variable domain in full, with the rest retrieved from reference TRBV18 and TRBJ2-3, is NAGVMQNPRHLVRRRGQEARLRCSPMKGHSHVYWYRQLPEEGLKFMVYLQKENIIDESGMPKERFSAEFPKEGPSILRIQQVVRGDSAAYFCASSSGLLKDTQYFGPGTRLTVL.

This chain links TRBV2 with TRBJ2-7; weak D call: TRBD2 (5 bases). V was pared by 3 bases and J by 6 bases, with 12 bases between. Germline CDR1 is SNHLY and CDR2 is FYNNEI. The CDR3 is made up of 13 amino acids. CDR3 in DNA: TGTGCCAGCAGTGAGGGCAGCGGTGGCGAGCAGTACTTC. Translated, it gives CASSEGSGGEQYF.

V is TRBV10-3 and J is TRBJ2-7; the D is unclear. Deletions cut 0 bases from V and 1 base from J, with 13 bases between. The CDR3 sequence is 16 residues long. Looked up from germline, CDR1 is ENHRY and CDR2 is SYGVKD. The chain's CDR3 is CAISESNVDGSYEQYF. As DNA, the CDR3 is TGTGCCATCAGTGAGTCGAACGTGGACGGTTCCTACGAGCAGTACTTC.

The CDR3 region is CASGTGGKETQYF. CDR3 nucleotide sequence: TGTGCCAGTGGGACAGGGGGTAAAGAGACCCAGTACTTC. The V and J genes are TRBV2 and TRBJ2-5, with 11 positions matching TRBD1. The CDR3 runs to 13 residues. Germline V lookup: CDR1 SNHLY, CDR2 FYNNEI. Trimming took 9 bases from V and 3 from J; bases not matched to a gene: 3.

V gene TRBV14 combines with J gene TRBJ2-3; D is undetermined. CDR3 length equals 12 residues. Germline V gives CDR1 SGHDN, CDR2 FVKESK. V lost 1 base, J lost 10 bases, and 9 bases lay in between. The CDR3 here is CASSQVTYPQYF. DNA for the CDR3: TGTGCCAGCAGCCAAGTTACGTATCCGCAGTATTTT.

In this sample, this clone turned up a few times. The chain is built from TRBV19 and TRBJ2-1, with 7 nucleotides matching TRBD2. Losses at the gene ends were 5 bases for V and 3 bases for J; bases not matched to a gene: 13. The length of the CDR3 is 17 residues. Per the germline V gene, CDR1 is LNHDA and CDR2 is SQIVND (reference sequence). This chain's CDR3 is CASSFDAGGRSYNEQFF. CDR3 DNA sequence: TGTGCCAGTAGTTTCGACGCGGGCGGGAGAAGCTACAATGAGCAGTTCTTC.

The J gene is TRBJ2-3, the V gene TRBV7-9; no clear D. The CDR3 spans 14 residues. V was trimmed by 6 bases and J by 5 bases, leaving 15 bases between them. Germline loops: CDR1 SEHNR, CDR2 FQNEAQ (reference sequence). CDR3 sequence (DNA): TGTGCCAGCAGAGTCCCCGATTCGGTAGATACGCAGTATTTT. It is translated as CASRVPDSVDTQYF.